The 12 T cell receptor beta chains presented below share a single source sample, sequenced in a study of blood T cell repertoires in COVID-19. Assay used: immunoSEQ multiplex PCR; TCRdb lists only in-frame clones, some missing. The profile shows around 470,000 clones, less than 95% of them singletons. Material: PBMCs or T cells enriched from blood (not recorded which). These receptors came from a man younger than 35 who had recovered from COVID-19.

This clone has just a few counts. This chain links TRBV7-3 with TRBJ2-1; a weak D match, TRBD2 (6 bases). V was cut by 5 bases and J by 7 bases, with 15 bases left in between. The germline gives CDR1 SGHTA, CDR2 FQGTGA. The CDR3 totals 14 residues. The CDR3 sequence is CASSPSTSKNEQFF. CDR3 in DNA: TGTGCCAGCAGCCCCTCCACTAGCAAGAATGAGCAGTTCTTC.

The chain joins TRBV30 to TRBJ1-2, with 8 bases that match TRBD1. This CDR3 has 13 amino acids. V shed 4 bases and J 2 bases; nucleotides not matched to a gene: 3. Germline CDR1 reads GTSNPN; CDR2 reads SVGIG (reference sequence). The CDR3 region has the DNA TGTGCCTGGACCTGGACAGGGAACTATGGCTACACCTTC. Amino acid sequence: CAWTWTGNYGYTF.

This chain joins TRBV3-1 (or the pseudogene TRBV3-2) and TRBJ2-1, with 15 bases that match TRBD2. This CDR3 spans 16 amino acids. Germline assignment: CDR1 LGHDT and CDR2 YNNKEL (reference sequence). Trimming took 3 bases from V and 5 from J; bases not matched to a gene: 2. In DNA, the CDR3 is TGTGCCAGCAGCCAGGGACTAGCGGGAGGCCACAATGAGCAGTTCTTC. Amino acids: CASSQGLAGGHNEQFF.

This clone has just one count. V is TRBV5-1 and J is TRBJ1-3; D might be TRBD1 (6 bases). The CDR3 has 16 amino acids. In germline, CDR1 is SGHRS, CDR2 YFSETQ. Trimming left V 0 bases short and J 3 bases short, with 13 bases between. The CDR3 coding sequence is TGCGCCAGCAGCTTGGGCTCCACGGACAGTGGAAACACCATATATTTT. Its translation is CASSLGSTDSGNTIYF.

The chain joins TRBV10-2 to TRBJ1-2; D is possibly TRBD1 (5 bases). Germline V CDR1 and CDR2: WSHSY, SAAADI. Trimming cost V 3 bases and J 2 bases, with 10 bases left between them. The CDR3 consists of 14 residues. The CDR3 loop is CASSDPGLNYGYTF. In DNA form, the CDR3 reads TGCGCCAGCAGTGATCCGGGACTCAACTATGGCTACACCTTC.

This clone occurred a few times. The J gene is TRBJ2-1, the V gene TRBV30; no firm D call. The CDR3 has 13 amino acids. Germline CDR1 and CDR2: GTSNPN and SVGIG (reference sequence). V shed 0 bases and J shed 6 bases, with 9 bases lying between them. The CDR3 sequence: CAWSVQPGNEQFF. The CDR3 nucleotides are TGTGCCTGGAGTGTCCAACCGGGCAATGAGCAGTTCTTC.

The genes are TRBV7-9 and TRBJ1-1; no clear D gene. The CDR3 is 15 residues long. The V gene's germline CDR1 is SEHNR and CDR2 FQNEAQ (reference sequence). The V end lost 5 bases, the J end lost 0 bases, and 13 bases lay between the germline ends. The CDR3 coding sequence is TGTGCCAGCAGCCCCCCGTCGCAGATGAACACTGAAGCTTTCTTT. It is translated as CASSPPSQMNTEAFF.

This chain joins TRBV5-4 and TRBJ2-5; a possible D gene is TRBD1 (5 bases). CDR1 and CDR2 (germline): SGHNT, YYREEE (reference sequence). Trimming shortened V by 1 base and J by 2 bases, and 12 bases separated the two germline ends. This CDR3 has 15 residues. The CDR3 DNA reads TGTGCCAGCAGCTTGAGCGAACAGGTTCAAGAGACCCAGTACTTC. Its protein is CASSLSEQVQETQYF.

J is TRBJ1-1 and V is TRBV27, with 9 bases fitting TRBD1. CDR3 size: 14 residues. With V trimmed by 6 bases and J by 5 bases, 7 bases remained unmatched. Germline CDR1 and CDR2: MNHEY and SMNVEV (reference sequence). The CDR3 bases are TGTGCCAGCAGGCCGGACAGGGGAGGGACTGAAGCTTTCTTT. It codes for CASRPDRGGTEAFF.

V and J are TRBV9 and TRBJ1-1; D might be TRBD1 (6 bases). The CDR3 has 15 residues. V gave up 0 bases and J gave up 0 bases, with 9 bases separating them. CDR1 and CDR2 (germline): SGDLS, YYNGEE. In nucleotides, the CDR3 is TGTGCCAGCAGCGTAGGGGGACAAATGAACACTGAAGCTTTCTTT. Protein sequence: CASSVGGQMNTEAFF.

The chain links TRBV6-5 to TRBJ2-7; TRBD2 matches 7 bases. Germline V gene lookup returns CDR1 MNHEY and CDR2 SVGAGI. Trimming at V came to 4 bases and at J to 2 bases, leaving 11 bases not matched to a gene. This CDR3 spans 16 amino acids. CDR3 bases: TGTGCCAGCAGTTCACGGGGAGCTAGCGGACCCTACGAGCAGTACTTC. Amino acids: CASSSRGASGPYEQYF.

The chain couples TRBV30 to TRBJ1-5, with D possibly being TRBD1 (5 bases). Germline V lookup: CDR1 GTSNPN, CDR2 SVGIG (reference sequence). The V gene lost 0 bases and the J gene lost 6 bases, with 9 bases spanning the gap. This CDR3 contains 13 residues. Written as DNA, the CDR3 is TGTGCCTGGAGTGTGTCGGGGGTTCAGCCCCAGCATTTT. Its translation is CAWSVSGVQPQHF.